The source of this TCR beta chain is a study of graft-versus-host responses after intestinal transplantation. Background on the study: Isolated intestinal, liver-intestinal, or multivisceral transplants had been given to the recipients. Tacrolimus plus steroids were given to all recipients for approximately three years, preceded by anti-thymocyte globulin induction. Study-level findings and limits: The study found high graft-versus-host to host-versus-graft clonal ratios in allografts of patients with graft-donor T cell macrochimerism. Recipient bone marrow held GvH clones, some seen earlier in ileum or blood.

Lymphocytes (intraepithelial and lamina propria) were released by processing the graft tissue. The germline V and J ends were trimmed by 2 bases and 4 bases, with 14 bases remaining between them. The CDR3 covers 14 residues. Germline CDR1 reads SQVTM; CDR2 reads ANQGSEA. Produced via immunoSEQ multiplex PCR; TCRdb's table is partial and in-frame only. The sample contains about 30,000 clones, around four fifths of which appear only once. As for this clone: Its antigen is unidentified.

The clonotype originates from a human patient who received an intestinal transplant, so some T cells may come from the graft donor. The specimen was ileum tissue, collected 98 days after intestinal transplantation. The rearrangement uses TRBV29-1 and TRBJ1-2; possible D gene TRBD1, 5 bases. CDR3 bases: TGCAGCGTTGAATCCGGGGCCCCCCTCTATGGCTACACCTTC. Amino acids: CSVESGAPLYGYTF.